This TCR beta chain was identified in a study of response to subunit inactivated influenza vaccine. Via MiXCR, TCRdb re-called the RT-PCR reads, giving one row per CDR3 protein. The data contain 450,000 to 700,000 distinct CDR3 sequences, 12% to 15% of them singletons. The CDR3 has 20 residues. With V trimmed by 4 bases and J by 0 bases, 13 bases remained unmatched. CDR1 is SGHVS and CDR2 is FQNEAQ in the germline V gene. Sequenced here: PBMCs from blood, sampled approximately 12 days after vaccination. The V gene is TRBV7-8, the J gene TRBJ2-1; 12 bases are shared with TRBD2. The receptor was derived from a man aged 45-65 years who received an inactivated influenza vaccine. The CDR3 DNA is TGTGCCAGCAGCTCAGCGATACTAGCGGGGGGAGGGAGCTCCTACAATGAGCAGTTCTTC. Amino acid sequence: CASSSAILAGGGSSYNEQFF.